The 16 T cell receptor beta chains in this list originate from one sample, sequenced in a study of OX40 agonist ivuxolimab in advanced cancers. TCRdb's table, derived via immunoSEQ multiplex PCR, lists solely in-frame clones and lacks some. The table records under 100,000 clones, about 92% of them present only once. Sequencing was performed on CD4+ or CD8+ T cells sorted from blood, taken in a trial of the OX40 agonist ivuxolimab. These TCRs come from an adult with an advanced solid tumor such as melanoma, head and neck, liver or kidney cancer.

The CDR3 sequence is CASSQGRPLGLNRANSPLHF. The CDR3 nucleotides read TGCGCCAGCAGCCAAGGACGACCATTGGGGCTGAACAGGGCTAATTCACCCCTCCACTTT. The chain has TRBV4-1 and TRBJ1-6; D is perhaps TRBD1 (6 bases). Trimming stripped 1 base from V and 6 bases from J, with 25 bases between. CDR1 is MGHRA and CDR2 is YSYEKL in the germline V gene. CDR3 size: 20 residues.

Here the CDR3 DNA reads TGTGCCAGCAGCCGCCTCGTGACAGCAGATACGCAGTATTTT. It translates to CASSRLVTADTQYF. V usage is TRBV5-5 and J usage is TRBJ2-3, with D perhaps matching TRBD1 (5 bases). This CDR3 region has 14 residues. CDR1 is SGHKS, CDR2 YYEKEE, per germline (reference sequence). Trimming pared 4 bases from V and 4 bases from J, leaving 13 bases between.

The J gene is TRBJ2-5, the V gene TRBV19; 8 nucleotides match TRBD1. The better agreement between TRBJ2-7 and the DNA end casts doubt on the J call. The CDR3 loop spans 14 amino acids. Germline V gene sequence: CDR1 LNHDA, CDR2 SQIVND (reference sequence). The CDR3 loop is CASSILQGAYEQYF. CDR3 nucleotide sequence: TGTGCCAGTAGTATTTTACAGGGGGCCTACGAGCAGTACTTC.

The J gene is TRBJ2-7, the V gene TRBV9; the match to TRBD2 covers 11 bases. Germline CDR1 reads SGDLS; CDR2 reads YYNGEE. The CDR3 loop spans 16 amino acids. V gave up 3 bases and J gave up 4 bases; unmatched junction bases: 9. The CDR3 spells CASSDYEGLAVYEQYF. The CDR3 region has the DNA TGTGCCAGCAGCGATTATGAGGGACTAGCGGTGTACGAGCAGTACTTC.

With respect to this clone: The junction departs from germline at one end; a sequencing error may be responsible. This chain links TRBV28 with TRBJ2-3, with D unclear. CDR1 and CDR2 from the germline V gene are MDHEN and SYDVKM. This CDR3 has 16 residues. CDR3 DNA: TGTGCCAGCATTTTACGTCGGCCTAGACCTACAGATACGCAGTATTTT. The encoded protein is CASILRRPRPTDTQYF.

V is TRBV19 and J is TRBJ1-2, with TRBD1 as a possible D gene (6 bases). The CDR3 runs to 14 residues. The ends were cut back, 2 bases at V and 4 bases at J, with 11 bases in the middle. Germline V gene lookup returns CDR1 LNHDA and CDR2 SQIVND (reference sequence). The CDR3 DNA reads TGTGCCAGTAGTATATGGGGGCGGGCCTATGGCTACACCTTC. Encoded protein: CASSIWGRAYGYTF.

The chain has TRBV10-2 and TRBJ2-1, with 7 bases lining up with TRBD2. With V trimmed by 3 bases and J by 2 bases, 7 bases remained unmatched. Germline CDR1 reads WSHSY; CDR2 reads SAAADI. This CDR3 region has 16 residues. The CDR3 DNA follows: TGCGCCAGCAGTGACTTCGGGGGGAGCACCTACAATGAGCAGTTCTTC. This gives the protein CASSDFGGSTYNEQFF.

The CDR3 is CASSSYLQGGELFF. The CDR3 DNA is TGTGCCAGCAGCTCATATTTACAGGGCGGGGAGCTGTTTTTT. The rearrangement links TRBV9 to TRBJ2-2; D is perhaps TRBD1 (6 bases). Germline loops: CDR1 SGDLS, CDR2 YYNGEE. Between the trimmed V and J ends, which lost 4 bases and 7 bases, there was a span of 14 bases. This CDR3 comprises 14 residues.

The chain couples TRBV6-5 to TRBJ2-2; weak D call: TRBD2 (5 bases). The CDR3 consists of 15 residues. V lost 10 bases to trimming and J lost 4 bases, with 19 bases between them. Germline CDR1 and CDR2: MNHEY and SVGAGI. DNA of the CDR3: TGTGCCACCAAGCGGTCCAGCGGACCCACCGGGGAGCTGTTTTTT. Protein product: CATKRSSGPTGELFF.

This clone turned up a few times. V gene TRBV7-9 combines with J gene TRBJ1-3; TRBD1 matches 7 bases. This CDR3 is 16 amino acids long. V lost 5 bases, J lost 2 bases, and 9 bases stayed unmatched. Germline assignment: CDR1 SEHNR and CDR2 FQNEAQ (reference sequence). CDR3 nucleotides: TGTGCCAGCAGCAAATTCAGGGGGGCGGCTGGAAACACCATATATTTT. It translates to CASSKFRGAAGNTIYF.

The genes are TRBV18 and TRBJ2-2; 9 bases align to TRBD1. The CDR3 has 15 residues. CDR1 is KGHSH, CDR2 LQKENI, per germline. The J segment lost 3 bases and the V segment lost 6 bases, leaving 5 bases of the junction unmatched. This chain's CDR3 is CASSGTGYHTGELFF. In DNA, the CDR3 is TGTGCCAGCTCCGGGACAGGGTATCACACCGGGGAGCTGTTTTTT.

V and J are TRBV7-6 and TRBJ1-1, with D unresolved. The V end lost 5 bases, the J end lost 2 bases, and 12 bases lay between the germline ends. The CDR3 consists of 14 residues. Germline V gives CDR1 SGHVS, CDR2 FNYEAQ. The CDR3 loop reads CASSPRTENTEAFF. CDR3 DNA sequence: TGTGCCAGCAGCCCGAGGACGGAAAACACTGAAGCTTTCTTT. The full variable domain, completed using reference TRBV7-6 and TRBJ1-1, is GAGVSQSPRYKVTKRGQDVALRCDPISGHVSLYWYRQALGQGPEFLTYFNYEAQQDKSGLPNDRFSAERPEGSISTLTIQRTEQRDSAMYRCASSPRTENTEAFFGQGTRLTVV.

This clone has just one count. The CDR3 DNA reads TGCGCCAGCAGCCCTCGACTAGGGAGCTCCTACGAGCAGTACTTC. Its translation: CASSPRLGSSYEQYF. The chain is built from TRBV5-1 and TRBJ2-7; TRBD2 might be the D (6 bases). This CDR3 contains 15 residues. CDR1 is SGHRS, CDR2 YFSETQ, per germline. V was clipped by 4 bases and J by 0 bases, with 14 bases between them.

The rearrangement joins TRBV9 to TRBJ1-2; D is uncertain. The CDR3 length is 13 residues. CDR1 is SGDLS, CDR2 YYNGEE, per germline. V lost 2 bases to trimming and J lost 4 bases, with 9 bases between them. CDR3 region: CASSVDTTYGYTF. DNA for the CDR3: TGTGCCAGCAGCGTTGACACGACCTATGGCTACACCTTC.

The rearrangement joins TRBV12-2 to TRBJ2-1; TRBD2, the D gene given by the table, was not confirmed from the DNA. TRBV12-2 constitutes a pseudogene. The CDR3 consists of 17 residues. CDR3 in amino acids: CASRLGGASGSVDEQFF. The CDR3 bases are TGTGCAAGTCGCTTAGGGGGGGCTAGCGGGAGTGTTGATGAGCAGTTCTTC.

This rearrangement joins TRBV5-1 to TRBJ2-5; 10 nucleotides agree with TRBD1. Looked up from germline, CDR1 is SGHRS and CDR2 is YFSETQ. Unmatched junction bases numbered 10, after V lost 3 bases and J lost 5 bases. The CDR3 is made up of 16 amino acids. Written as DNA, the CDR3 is TGCGCCAGCAGCTCAACTCCGGGACAGGGGATGGAGACCCAGTACTTC. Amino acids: CASSSTPGQGMETQYF.